The 10 T cell receptor beta chains listed next were all sequenced from one sample in a study of blood T cells in healthy people across ages. Then a second PCR, running roughly 7 to 11 cycles, was carried out with a sample-barcoded 5' primer and a J-beta primer mix. TCRdb re-derived calls from the 5' RACE reads in MiXCR, one entry per CDR3 protein. The data show more than 650,000 distinct CDR3 sequences, with roughly 50% seen just once and under 50% held by the top ten. The sequencing sample was made of blood. All receptors derive from a man at least 80 years old in good health.

This chain joins TRBV7-9 and TRBJ2-1; TRBD2 aligns across 9 bases. The CDR3 is 15 amino acids. Germline V gene sequence: CDR1 SEHNR, CDR2 FQNEAQ (reference sequence). J lost 1 base, V lost 5 bases, and 3 bases had no gene match. DNA for the CDR3: TGTGCCAGCAGCGCGGGGGGGGATTCCTACAATGAGCAGTTCTTC. Translating gives CASSAGGDSYNEQFF.

This clonotype turned up a few times. The chain uses TRBV10-3 and TRBJ2-4, with 7 bases identical to TRBD2. The DNA end favors TRBJ2-7, so the J call may be wrong. This CDR3 contains 12 residues. Germline CDR1 ENHRY, CDR2 SYGVKD. The CDR3 is CAISEWEGEQYF. The CDR3 bases are TGTGCCATCAGTGAGTGGGAGGGCGAGCAGTACTTC.

This chain links TRBV3-1 with TRBJ2-1; 9 nucleotides agree with TRBD2. The CDR3 is made up of 16 amino acids. CDR1 is LGHDT, CDR2 YNNKEL, per germline (reference sequence). V shed 4 bases and J 8 bases; nucleotides not matched to a gene: 12. Written as DNA, the CDR3 is TGTGCCAGCAGCCGCTTGGGAGCGGGAGGTTTAGATGAGCAGTTCTTC. It codes for CASSRLGAGGLDEQFF.

CDR3 bases: TGCGCCAGCAGCTCGGTTGGGGGGAGCGGCTATGGCTACACCTTC. The encoded protein is CASSSVGGSGYGYTF. The chain is built from TRBV5-1 and TRBJ1-2; weak D call: TRBD1 (5 bases). Germline V gene data show CDR1 as SGHRS and CDR2 as YFSETQ. The CDR3 is 15 residues long. V was clipped by 3 bases and J by 4 bases, with 16 bases between them.

Only a few counts were recorded for this clonotype. The chain joins TRBV9 to TRBJ2-1; D uncertain. With 4 bases removed from V and 7 bases from J, the gap between germline ends came to 18 bases. Germline CDR1 reads SGDLS; CDR2 reads YYNGEE. This CDR3 is built from 15 residues. This CDR3 is CASSPALGLPNEQFF. The CDR3 DNA sequence: TGTGCCAGCAGCCCCGCTCTTGGGCTCCCTAATGAGCAGTTCTTC.

The chain employs TRBV7-3 and TRBJ2-6; possibly TRBD1 for D (5 bases). V was cut by 1 base and J by 0 bases, with 10 bases left in between. Per germline, CDR1 SGHTA and CDR2 FQGTGA. The CDR3 sequence is 17 residues long. The CDR3 coding sequence is TGTGCCAGCAGCTTAAACGTCCAGGGCTCTGGGGCCAACGTCCTGACTTTC. Encoded protein: CASSLNVQGSGANVLTF.

This rearrangement joins TRBV20-1 to TRBJ2-5; TRBD1 or TRBD2 may be the D gene (5 bases each). Germline loops: CDR1 DFQATT, CDR2 SNEGSKA (reference sequence). The CDR3 runs to 12 residues. The V and J ends lost 6 bases and 3 bases respectively, with 11 bases between them. The CDR3 nucleotides read TGCAGTGCCGGGGCCCAGGAAGAGACCCAGTACTTC. Translating it yields CSAGAQEETQYF.

Concerning this clonotype itself: A read error may produce the germline difference seen at one junction end. CDR3 sequence (DNA): TGTGCCAGTAGTATAGTGGGGGTTAATGTGCAGTTCTTC. As protein: CASSIVGVNVQFF. This rearrangement joins TRBV19 to TRBJ2-1; D is perhaps TRBD1 or TRBD2 (5 bases each). Germline CDR1 LNHDA, CDR2 SQIVND (reference sequence). The CDR3 has 13 residues.

The chain links TRBV27 to TRBJ1-1; D is unresolved. V shed 6 bases and J shed 8 bases, with 16 bases lying between them. This CDR3 region has 13 residues. Germline V gives CDR1 MNHEY, CDR2 SMNVEV (reference sequence). In nucleotides, the CDR3 is TGTGCCAGCAGAGGGCAAGGCCTTTCGGAAGCTTTCTTT. Its translation is CASRGQGLSEAFF.

A few counts support this clonotype. CDR3 region: CSASVLAGAYEQYF. The CDR3, as DNA: TGCAGTGCTAGCGTACTAGCGGGAGCCTACGAGCAGTACTTC. V and J are TRBV20-1 and TRBJ2-7; 11 bases line up with TRBD2. Germline-derived CDR1 and CDR2 are DFQATT and SNEGSKA (reference sequence). With 3 bases clipped from V and 2 bases from J, the junction kept 3 bases outside the gene matches. The CDR3 is made up of 14 amino acids.